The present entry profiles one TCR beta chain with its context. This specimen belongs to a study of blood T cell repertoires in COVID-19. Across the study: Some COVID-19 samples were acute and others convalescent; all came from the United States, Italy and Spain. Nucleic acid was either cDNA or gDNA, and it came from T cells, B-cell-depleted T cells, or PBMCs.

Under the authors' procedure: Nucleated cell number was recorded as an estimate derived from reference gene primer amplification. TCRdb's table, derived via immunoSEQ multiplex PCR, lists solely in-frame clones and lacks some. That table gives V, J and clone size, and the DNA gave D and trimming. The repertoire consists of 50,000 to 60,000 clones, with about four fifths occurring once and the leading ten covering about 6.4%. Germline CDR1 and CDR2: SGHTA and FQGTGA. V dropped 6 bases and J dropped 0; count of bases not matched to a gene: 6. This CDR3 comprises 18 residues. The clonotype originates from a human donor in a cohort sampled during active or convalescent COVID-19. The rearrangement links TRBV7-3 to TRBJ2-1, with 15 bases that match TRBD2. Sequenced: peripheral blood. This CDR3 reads CASSSGTSGGTSYNEQFF. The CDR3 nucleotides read TGTGCCAGCAGTTCAGGGACTAGCGGGGGGACCTCCTACAATGAGCAGTTCTTC. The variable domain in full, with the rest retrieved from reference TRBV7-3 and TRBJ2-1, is GAGVSQTPSNKVTEKGKYVELRCDPISGHTALYWYRQSLGQGPEFLIYFQGTGAADDSGLPNDRFFAVRPEGSVSTLKIQRTERGDSAVYLCASSSGTSGGTSYNEQFFGPGTRLTVL.